Listed below are T cell receptor beta chains from one sample, sequenced in a study of early T cells in non-severe SARS-CoV-2 infection. In TCRdb, the 5' RACE reads were re-called with MiXCR into one record per CDR3 protein. The table has about 83,000 distinct CDR3 sequences, more than 9% seen once. Material: whole blood, obtained at baseline. These receptor sequences come from an adult who was a healthcare worker with PCR-confirmed SARS-CoV-2 infection or an uninfected control (not recorded which). Each CDR3 is given with its conserved first and last residue. Fields, in order: CDR3 DNA, CDR3 protein, clone size, D gene, V gene, J gene. D genes are given only for firm matches. Not all rows give a size; the values are once, few, many and, for expanded clones, a class.

cdr3_nt: TGTGCCAGCAGTTTCTCCGTTGGGACAGCGAGCTATGGCTACACCTTC; cdr3_aa: CASSFSVGTASYGYTF; clone_size: few; d_call: TRBD1; v_call: TRBV27; j_call: TRBJ1-2
cdr3_nt: TGTGCCAGTAGGCGAGACAGCGAATATCAGCCCCAGCATTTT; cdr3_aa: CASRRDSEYQPQHF; clone_size: few; d_call: .; v_call: TRBV19; j_call: TRBJ1-5
cdr3_nt: TGCGCCAGCAGCCAAGAGGGGGCCACAGATACGCAGTATTTT; cdr3_aa: CASSQEGATDTQYF; clone_size: many; d_call: .; v_call: TRBV4-1; j_call: TRBJ2-3
cdr3_nt: TGCGCCAGCAGCCCTTTCCCTGGGACAGGGAACTACGAGCAGTACTTC; cdr3_aa: CASSPFPGTGNYEQYF; clone_size: many; d_call: TRBD1; v_call: TRBV4-1; j_call: TRBJ2-7
cdr3_nt: TGTGCCAGCAGTGACGAGCTAGTAGGCACCGGGGAGCTGTTTTTT; cdr3_aa: CASSDELVGTGELFF; clone_size: few; d_call: .; v_call: TRBV2; j_call: TRBJ2-2
cdr3_nt: TGTGCCAGCAGTCCCGAAGGCCGCGGGACACACAATGAGCAGTTCTTC; cdr3_aa: CASSPEGRGTHNEQFF; clone_size: few; d_call: .; v_call: TRBV28; j_call: TRBJ2-1
cdr3_nt: TGTGCCAGCAGTTTTCATGGGACAGCTCGGTTTGGCTACACCTTC; cdr3_aa: CASSFHGTARFGYTF; clone_size: few; d_call: TRBD1; v_call: TRBV12-3/TRBV12-4; j_call: TRBJ1-2
cdr3_nt: TGTGCCAGCAGTTTGGACCCCCCGGGACAGGGGGCCGGTGGGGCCAACGTCCTGACTTTC; cdr3_aa: CASSLDPPGQGAGGANVLTF; clone_size: .; d_call: TRBD1; v_call: TRBV28; j_call: TRBJ2-6
cdr3_nt: TGCAGTGCTAGAGATCTAGCGGGAGGGCACGAGCAGTACTTC; cdr3_aa: CSARDLAGGHEQYF; clone_size: .; d_call: TRBD2; v_call: TRBV20-1; j_call: TRBJ2-7
cdr3_nt: TGTGCCAGCAGCTCGGACAGGGGTAAAGATACGCAGTATTTT; cdr3_aa: CASSSDRGKDTQYF; clone_size: many; d_call: TRBD1; v_call: TRBV7-9; j_call: TRBJ2-3
cdr3_nt: TGTGCCAGCAGTCCCGGACTAGCGGGAGGCCCGATTTACAATGAGCAGTTCTTC; cdr3_aa: CASSPGLAGGPIYNEQFF; clone_size: .; d_call: TRBD2; v_call: TRBV27; j_call: TRBJ2-1
cdr3_nt: TGTGCCAGCAGTTCCAACAGGGGCCGATGGTCTGAAGCTTTCTTT; cdr3_aa: CASSSNRGRWSEAFF; clone_size: .; d_call: TRBD1; v_call: TRBV6-5; j_call: TRBJ1-1
cdr3_nt: TGTGCCAGCAGCCCTAACGTCGAAGAGACCCAGTACTTC; cdr3_aa: CASSPNVEETQYF; clone_size: few; d_call: .; v_call: TRBV3-1; j_call: TRBJ2-5
cdr3_nt: TGTGCCAGCAGTTTAGAGGGAGGGAGGAGCGAGCAGTACTTC; cdr3_aa: CASSLEGGRSEQYF; clone_size: once; d_call: TRBD2; v_call: TRBV12-3/TRBV12-4; j_call: TRBJ2-7
cdr3_nt: TGTGCCAGTAGCCCGACAGGGGACTCACCCCTCCACTTT; cdr3_aa: CASSPTGDSPLHF; clone_size: .; d_call: TRBD1; v_call: TRBV19; j_call: TRBJ1-6
cdr3_nt: TGTGCCACCAGTCCCTCAGGGACTGAAAAGCCCTACAATGAGCAGTTCTTC; cdr3_aa: CATSPSGTEKPYNEQFF; clone_size: many; d_call: .; v_call: TRBV24-1; j_call: TRBJ2-1
cdr3_nt: TGTGCCAGCAGCCCATCCAGGGGAAACACTGAAGCTTTCTTT; cdr3_aa: CASSPSRGNTEAFF; clone_size: .; d_call: .; v_call: TRBV7-9; j_call: TRBJ1-1
cdr3_nt: TGTGCCAGCAGCGCAGGTCTGGGACACCCCCAAGAGACCCAGTACTTC; cdr3_aa: CASSAGLGHPQETQYF; clone_size: few; d_call: .; v_call: TRBV7-9; j_call: TRBJ2-5
cdr3_nt: TGTGCCAGCAGCCCTCTGTGGACAGGGGGCCATGAAGCTTTCTTT; cdr3_aa: CASSPLWTGGHEAFF; clone_size: many; d_call: TRBD1; v_call: TRBV7-8; j_call: TRBJ1-1
cdr3_nt: TGTGCCAGCAGTTTAGGGTATCATCAGCCCCAGCATTTT; cdr3_aa: CASSLGYHQPQHF; clone_size: few; d_call: .; v_call: TRBV12-3/TRBV12-4; j_call: TRBJ1-5
cdr3_nt: TGTGCCAGCAGCCTACAGTTAACAGGGGGCTCCAATCAGCCCCAGCATTTT; cdr3_aa: CASSLQLTGGSNQPQHF; clone_size: many; d_call: TRBD1; v_call: TRBV6-2/TRBV6-3; j_call: TRBJ1-5
cdr3_nt: TGTGCCAGCAGCCAACCGCGGACAGGCCGAGATTCACCCCTCCACTTT; cdr3_aa: CASSQPRTGRDSPLHF; clone_size: .; d_call: TRBD1; v_call: TRBV3-1; j_call: TRBJ1-6
cdr3_nt: TGCGCCAGCAGAACGGCGGGGACCTACGAGCAGTACTTC; cdr3_aa: CASRTAGTYEQYF; clone_size: many; d_call: .; v_call: TRBV5-1; j_call: TRBJ2-7
cdr3_nt: TGCAGTGCTAGAGATCTCGTTTCTTACAATGAGCAGTTCTTC; cdr3_aa: CSARDLVSYNEQFF; clone_size: few; d_call: .; v_call: TRBV20-1; j_call: TRBJ2-1
cdr3_nt: TGTGCCAGCAGTCAAACTAGCGGCTACGAGCAGTACTTC; cdr3_aa: CASSQTSGYEQYF; clone_size: .; d_call: TRBD2; v_call: TRBV7-6; j_call: TRBJ2-7
cdr3_nt: TGTGCCAGCATCCGCTCGACGGCGGAGGATACGCAGTATTTT; cdr3_aa: CASIRSTAEDTQYF; clone_size: .; d_call: .; v_call: TRBV25-1; j_call: TRBJ2-3
cdr3_nt: TGCAGCACCCGGGACAGGGGATTCGACAATGAGCAGTTCTTC; cdr3_aa: CSTRDRGFDNEQFF; clone_size: many; d_call: TRBD1; v_call: TRBV29-1; j_call: TRBJ2-1
cdr3_nt: TGTGCCAGCAGCCAACAAAATGGGATTGGCGGGGAGCTGTTTTTT; cdr3_aa: CASSQQNGIGGELFF; clone_size: few; d_call: .; v_call: TRBV5-4; j_call: TRBJ2-2